This entry features one TCR beta chain sequence. Its antigen is currently unknown. This sample is part of a study of graft-versus-host responses after intestinal transplantation. For the study at large: Recipients obtained multivisceral, liver-intestinal, or isolated intestinal transplants. Each patient got anti-thymocyte globulin induction, then tacrolimus and steroids for approximately 3 years. Study conclusions and caveats: In patients with graft-donor T cell macrochimerism, allograft graft-versus-host to host-versus-graft clonal ratios were high. Detection of GvH clones occurred in recipient marrow, and some had their first appearance in ileum or blood.

Germline loops: CDR1 SGHTA, CDR2 FQGNSA. The CDR3 is made up of 17 amino acids. The V and J ends lost 1 base and 7 bases, in that order; junction bases with no gene match: 5. Sequencing used immunoSEQ multiplex PCR; TCRdb keeps in-frame clones, though not all of them. The sample includes about 61,000 clones, almost 95% of them seen just once. The gene calls are TRBV7-2 and TRBJ2-2; 14 bases are shared with TRBD2. The clonotype comes from a human donor who was the organ donor for an intestinal transplant. Here the sequenced sample was unstimulated CD4+ T cells sorted from spleen or lymph node cells, taken before transplant. In nucleotides, the CDR3 is TGTGCCAGCAGCTTAGTAGGGACTAGCGGGGGCAACGGGGAGCTGTTTTTT. Its protein product is CASSLVGTSGGNGELFF.